The clone carrying this T cell receptor beta chain was observed a few times. The antigen is undetermined. This specimen comes from a study of cytomegalovirus exposure and HLA in healthy donors. Regarding the study as a whole: Looking again later, the authors saw that most CMV-associated TCR beta chains seemed HLA-restricted.

The PCR used 60 Vbeta and 13 Jbeta primers. Clones were sequenced by immunoSEQ multiplex PCR, and TCRdb holds only the in-frame ones, with some missing. The repertoire has around 78,000 clones, approximately 72% of them found once; the top ten carry around 10%. The V gene lost 5 bases and the J gene lost 4 bases, with 8 bases spanning the gap. This CDR3 contains 13 residues. Germline V gives CDR1 KGHSY, CDR2 FQNENV. The rearrangement links TRBV16 to TRBJ2-2; D is perhaps TRBD2 (5 bases). The sequencing input was PBMCs. The origin of this receptor is a woman between 35 and 50 years old in good health and CMV-seropositive. CDR3 region: CASSGSTTGELFF. CDR3 coding DNA: TGTGCCAGCAGCGGGAGTACCACCGGGGAGCTGTTTTTT.